Listed below are T cell receptor beta chains from one sample, sequenced in a study of T cell responses to AZD1222 COVID-19 vaccine. Measured with immunoSEQ multiplex PCR; TCRdb has only the in-frame clones, and not every one. The sample comprises over 130,000 clones, around 90% of which are singletons, and roughly 7.5% rests with the top ten. Sequenced here: peripheral blood, sampled 28 days after the second dose of the MenACWY control vaccine. The receptors were sampled from an adult who received the MenACWY meningococcal vaccine as a control. Both conserved end residues are part of each CDR3. The order of the fields is clone size, D gene, CDR3 length, V gene, J gene, CDR3 DNA, CDR3 protein. A D gene is named only where the DNA matches it firmly. Clone sizes are given selectively: once, few, many, or a class where the clone is expanded.

-	TRBD1	15	TRBV16	TRBJ1-1	TGTGCCAGCAGCCCCGGGGACAGAATGAACACTGAAGCTTTCTTT	CASSPGDRMNTEAFF
-	-	17	TRBV21-1	TRBJ1-5	TGTGCCAGCAGCAAAGTCCGGGGGGGAAATAGCAATCAGCCCCAGCATTTT	CASSKVRGGNSNQPQHF
-	-	16	TRBV18	TRBJ2-3	TGTGCCAGCTCCCCTTTCACGGGTGGGCTCGCAGATACGCAGTATTTT	CASSPFTGGLADTQYF
-	TRBD1	14	TRBV15	TRBJ1-2	TGTGCCACCAGCAGAGACAGGGGGCAATATGGCTACACCTTC	CATSRDRGQYGYTF
-	-	15	TRBV7-9	TRBJ1-6	TGTGCCAGCAGCTTAGCGGGGCAGTATAATTCACCCCTCCACTTT	CASSLAGQYNSPLHF
once	TRBD1	17	TRBV2	TRBJ1-5	TGTGCCAGCAATCCGGGACAGGGGTTTGTAGGCAATCAGCCCCAGCATTTT	CASNPGQGFVGNQPQHF
once	TRBD1	15	TRBV18	TRBJ2-2	TGTGCCAGCTCACCTACAGGGGTTGACACCGGGGAGCTGTTTTTT	CASSPTGVDTGELFF
-	-	13	TRBV18	TRBJ2-2	TGTGCCAGCTCACCACGTGGCACCGGGGAGCTGTTTTTT	CASSPRGTGELFF
-	-	14	TRBV12-5	TRBJ2-3	TGTGCTAGTGGTTTGGTAGAGCACACAGATACGCAGTATTTT	CASGLVEHTDTQYF
-	TRBD1	18	TRBV3-1/TRBV3-2	TRBJ2-1	TGTGCCAGCAGCCAAGGGCGACAGGGCCCAACGGGGACGGATGAGCAGTTCTTC	CASSQGRQGPTGTDEQFF
once	-	12	TRBV5-6	TRBJ1-3	TGTGCCAGCAGCTTACCCGGAAACACCATATATTTT	CASSLPGNTIYF
-	-	14	TRBV10-3	TRBJ2-1	TGTGCCATCAGCCTCAGGGGAAGCTACAATGAGCAGTTCTTC	CAISLRGSYNEQFF
once	TRBD1	14	TRBV7-9	TRBJ2-1	TGTGCCAGCAGCACCACGACAGGGGACAATGAGCAGTTCTTC	CASSTTTGDNEQFF
once	TRBD1	15	TRBV6-5	TRBJ1-1	TGTGCCAGCAGTACGGGGACAGGGTTGAACACTGAAGCTTTCTTT	CASSTGTGLNTEAFF
-	-	14	TRBV10-3	TRBJ1-2	TGTGCCATCAGTGAGACCACAGACAATTATGGCTACACCTTC	CAISETTDNYGYTF
-	-	14	TRBV7-8	TRBJ2-7	TGTGCCAGCAGCTTTGGGGCCAACTCCTACGAGCAGTACTTC	CASSFGANSYEQYF
-	-	11	TRBV20-1	TRBJ1-5	TGCAGTGCTAGTGCAGGACAGCCCCAGCATTTT	CSASAGQPQHF
-	TRBD1	15	TRBV29-1	TRBJ2-1	TGCAGCGTTATTGGGACAGGGAGCTCCTACAATGAGCAGTTCTTC	CSVIGTGSSYNEQFF
-	-	15	TRBV30	TRBJ1-2	TGTGCCTGGAGTCCACATCCGGGGGGAGACTATGGCTACACCTTC	CAWSPHPGGDYGYTF
-	TRBD1	13	TRBV5-1	TRBJ1-2	TGCGCCAGCGATCCGGGACAGGGTGATGGCTACACCTTC	CASDPGQGDGYTF
-	-	14	TRBV7-2	TRBJ2-7	TGTGCCAGCAGCTTAGTATTCGGGGGGCACGAGCAGTACTTC	CASSLVFGGHEQYF
-	-	14	TRBV1	TRBJ2-7	TGCACCAGCAGCCAAGCCCCCCAGGTCTACGAGCAGTACTTC	CTSSQAPQVYEQYF
-	-	14	TRBV19	TRBJ2-5	TGTGCCAGTAGTATTGGGGACTACCAAGAGACCCAGTACTTC	CASSIGDYQETQYF